These 15 T cell receptor beta chains were sequenced from one sample in a study of CD8+ T cells in alopecia areata. As to treatment: oral pan-JAK inhibitor, 5-10 mg twice daily. Extraction and reverse transcription of RNA yielded cDNA as the sequencing template. Clones were read by immunoSEQ multiplex PCR, and TCRdb kept only the in-frame ones, dropping some. The data contain 90,000 to 130,000 clones, about 60% of them seen just once; the ten biggest clones take up less than 15%. The specimen comprised CD8+ T cells sorted from blood, sampled at week 24, from a patient treated with tofacitinib. These receptors originate from a human donor with alopecia areata.

The chain uses TRBV5-6 and TRBJ2-7; 10 positions match TRBD1. This CDR3 is built from 16 residues. Germline trimming cut 1 base from V and 5 bases from J; bases unmatched to any gene: 9. Germline V gene data show CDR1 as SGHDT and CDR2 as YYEEEE. The CDR3 sequence: CASSLRDRGIKNEQYF. In DNA form, the CDR3 reads TGTGCCAGCAGCTTGAGGGACAGGGGAATAAAAAACGAGCAGTACTTC. Filled out from reference TRBV5-6 and TRBJ2-7, the complete variable domain reads DAGVTQSPTHLIKTRGQQVTLRCSPKSGHDTVSWYQQALGQGPQFIFQYYEEEERQRGNFPDRFSGHQFPNYSSELNVNALLLGDSALYLCASSLRDRGIKNEQYFGPGTRLTVT.

A few counts support this clone. The chain uses TRBV13 and TRBJ2-1; tentatively, D is TRBD1 (6 bases). CDR3 length: 13 residues. Germline CDR1 and CDR2: PRHDT and FYEKMQ (reference sequence). Trimming took 4 bases from V and 4 from J, leaving 8 bases between them. The CDR3 sequence: CASSSDRYNEQFF. CDR3 nucleotides: TGTGCCAGCAGCTCGGACAGATACAATGAGCAGTTCTTC.

This chain links TRBV19 with TRBJ2-5; TRBD2 might be the D (5 bases). The CDR3 sequence is 15 residues long. CDR1 is LNHDA, CDR2 SQIVND, per germline (reference sequence). The V and J ends lost 3 bases and 1 base respectively, with 12 bases between them. The DNA of the CDR3 is TGTGCCAGTAGTATGTTAGCGAATCCCCAAGAGACCCAGTACTTC. Protein sequence: CASSMLANPQETQYF.

The chain joins TRBV30 to TRBJ1-1, with D possibly being TRBD1 (5 bases). V was pared by 3 bases and J by 6 bases, with 14 bases between. Germline V gives CDR1 GTSNPN, CDR2 SVGIG (reference sequence). The CDR3 length is 13 residues. CDR3 DNA: TGTGCCTGGAGCCTGAAGGGGACCGCTGAAGCTTTCTTT. It is translated as CAWSLKGTAEAFF.

The V call is TRBV6-6, the J call TRBJ1-5, with 8 nucleotides matching TRBD1. Germline CDR1 is MNHNY and CDR2 is SVGAGI (reference sequence). The CDR3 spans 16 residues. J gave up 2 bases and V 2 bases, and 5 bases lay outside the gene matches. DNA of the CDR3: TGTGCCAGCAGTTACGGGGGACAGGCTCGCAATCAGCCCCAGCATTTT. Its translation is CASSYGGQARNQPQHF.

The chain is built from TRBV6-5 and TRBJ2-1; the D is unclear. Trimming removed 5 bases from V and 15 bases from J, with 17 bases in between. Germline V gene sequence: CDR1 MNHEY, CDR2 SVGAGI. CDR3 length: 12 residues. This CDR3 reads CASSPKVGFLFF. The CDR3 DNA reads TGTGCCAGCAGTCCGAAAGTGGGGTTTCTGTTCTTC.

The chain joins TRBV5-4 to TRBJ1-1, with a possible D match to TRBD1 (5 bases). The CDR3 sequence is 15 residues long. Germline V gene lookup returns CDR1 SGHNT and CDR2 YYREEE (reference sequence). The V and J ends lost 4 bases and 6 bases respectively, with 19 bases between them. The CDR3 coding sequence is TGTGCCAGCAGCCAGACAGATGAAGGTAACTCTGAAGCTTTCTTT. Amino acid sequence: CASSQTDEGNSEAFF.

V gene TRBV4-2 combines with J gene TRBJ1-1; D remains ambiguous. Trimming stripped 4 bases from V and 5 bases from J, with 14 bases between. This CDR3 has 14 residues. Germline V gene sequence: CDR1 LGHNA, CDR2 YNFKEQ. The CDR3 DNA is TGTGCCAGCAGCCCACTGGAGGGAGGGACTGAAGCTTTCTTT. Its protein is CASSPLEGGTEAFF.

There are a few counts of this clone. The chain carries TRBV27 and TRBJ1-1; TRBD1 is a possible D gene (6 bases). Trimming shortened V by 5 bases and J by 6 bases, and 13 bases separated the two germline ends. The germline gives CDR1 MNHEY, CDR2 SMNVEV (reference sequence). CDR3 length equals 13 residues. The CDR3 sequence is CASSPPGQPEAFF. For the CDR3, the DNA is TGTGCCAGCAGTCCACCCGGACAGCCTGAAGCTTTCTTT.

Worth noting for this clone: The same CDR3 arises from other DNA sequences in this sample as well. V usage is TRBV7-8 and J usage is TRBJ2-5; 10 nucleotides agree with TRBD1. The germline V gene encodes CDR1 SGHVS and CDR2 FQNEAQ. V trimming: 1 base; J trimming: 2 bases; junction bases outside the gene matches: 1. The CDR3 sequence is 15 residues long. CDR3 sequence: CASSLEGQGQETQYF. CDR3 in DNA: TGTGCCAGCAGCTTAGAGGGACAGGGGCAAGAGACCCAGTACTTC.

This rearrangement joins TRBV19 to TRBJ2-2; D may correspond to TRBD1 or TRBD2 (6 bases each). The V and J ends lost 10 bases and 6 bases respectively, with 15 bases between them. Germline values: CDR1 LNHDA, CDR2 SQIVND (reference sequence). The CDR3 extends over 13 amino acids. The CDR3 DNA reads TGTGCCATACAGACAGGAGGGGCCGGGGAGCTGTTTTTT. Its protein is CAIQTGGAGELFF.

This sequence joins TRBV30 and TRBJ1-5; TRBD1 might be the D (5 bases). This CDR3 contains 14 residues. CDR1 is GTSNPN and CDR2 is SVGIG in the germline V gene (reference sequence). Trimming left V 4 bases short and J 4 bases short, with 14 bases between. The CDR3 DNA sequence: TGTGCCTGGAACGAGCAGGGTGCAAATCAGCCCCAGCATTTT. It translates to CAWNEQGANQPQHF.

This clone was counted a single time. The V gene is TRBV5-4, the J gene TRBJ2-3; D is unresolved. Germline-derived CDR1 and CDR2 are SGHNT and YYREEE (reference sequence). V was trimmed by 2 bases and J by 5 bases, leaving 15 bases between them. The length of the CDR3 is 15 residues. This CDR3 reads CASSFVPRPRDTQYF. CDR3 DNA: TGTGCCAGCAGCTTCGTGCCTAGGCCGAGAGATACGCAGTATTTT.

The J gene is TRBJ1-5, the V gene TRBV27, with a possible D match to TRBD1 (5 bases). This CDR3 is 14 amino acids long. V lost 3 bases, J lost 4 bases, and 10 bases lay in between. Germline assignment: CDR1 MNHEY and CDR2 SMNVEV (reference sequence). The CDR3 here is CASSFSGFNQPQHF. In DNA, the CDR3 is TGTGCCAGCAGTTTTTCAGGGTTTAATCAGCCCCAGCATTTT.

The V and J genes are TRBV30 and TRBJ2-2; the D is unclear. In germline, CDR1 is GTSNPN, CDR2 SVGIG (reference sequence). Trimming pared 0 bases from V and 4 bases from J, leaving 6 bases between. CDR3 length: 13 amino acids. CDR3 in DNA: TGTGCCTGGAGTGTGTCTCCCACCGGGGAGCTGTTTTTT. Its protein is CAWSVSPTGELFF. The full variable domain, rest sourced from reference TRBV30 and TRBJ2-2, is SQTIHQWPATLVQPVGSPLSLECTVEGTSNPNLYWYRQAAGRGLQLLFYSVGIGQISSEVPQNLSASRPQDRQFILSSKKLLLSDSGFYLCAWSVSPTGELFFGEGSRLTVL.